This T cell receptor beta chain was retrieved from a study of cytomegalovirus exposure and HLA in healthy donors. Background on the study: A previous analysis identified approximately 110 million unique TCR beta sequences derived from 180 million or so T cells. A preliminary data release comprised 80 million or so unique TCRs obtained from HLA-typed donors. Study observations and caveats: Accurate prediction of HLA-A and HLA-B alleles (for most subjects) was reportedly achieved from TCR beta sequences.

With respect to this clone: Antigen specificity is unknown.

PCR primers comprised 60 Vbeta and 13 Jbeta primers. Clones were read by immunoSEQ multiplex PCR, and TCRdb kept only the in-frame ones, dropping some. The sample lists 35,000 to 45,000 clones, about 72% occurring once. Donors consisted of healthy bone marrow donors. The CDR3 spans 15 residues. V was trimmed by 0 bases and J by 3 bases, leaving 13 bases between them. Germline V gene data show CDR1 as SGHTS and CDR2 as YDEGEE. The receptor was isolated from a woman under 40 in good health and CMV-seropositive. The sequencing sample was made of PBMCs. The V call is TRBV5-8, the J call TRBJ2-7; D is possibly TRBD1 (6 bases). The CDR3 sequence is CASSLDPGENYEQYF. The CDR3 DNA is TGTGCCAGCAGCTTGGACCCAGGGGAAAACTACGAGCAGTACTTC.